This is a list of T cell receptor beta chains from one sample in a study of blood T cell repertoires in COVID-19. The method was immunoSEQ multiplex PCR; TCRdb's version includes in-frame clones alone and lacks a portion of them. Of 150,000 to 170,000 clones listed, 83% were seen once; the top ten hold 9% to 13%. Specimen: peripheral blood. These receptors all stem from a woman aged 55 to 70 with COVID-19, enrolled during active disease. The CDR3 runs from the conserved cysteine through the conserved F or W. The D gene is left open where the match is weak.

17	TRBV9	TRBD2	TRBJ2-4	CASSVEEREENKNIQYF
15	TRBV6-5	TRBD1	TRBJ1-6	CASSHRGSGNSPLHF
16	TRBV7-2	TRBD2	TRBJ2-1	CASSLWETSGSFEQFF
14	TRBV6-6	.	TRBJ1-2	CASSYSGESYGYTF
16	TRBV24-1	.	TRBJ1-5	CATSDLGHHSNQPQHF
13	TRBV7-9	.	TRBJ1-5	CASSQAGTQPQHF
14	TRBV9	TRBD1	TRBJ1-1	CASSIQGEATEAFF
15	TRBV7-2	TRBD2	TRBJ2-7	CASSSSGRAWSEQYF
15	TRBV3-1/TRBV3-2	.	TRBJ2-1	CASSPAGSRNNEQFF
16	TRBV3-1/TRBV3-2	TRBD2	TRBJ2-2	CASSPTGLAGDGELFF
14	TRBV7-8	.	TRBJ1-6	CASSLADSHSPLHF
13	TRBV11-2	TRBD2	TRBJ2-1	CASRLAGGNEQFF
16	TRBV5-4	.	TRBJ2-6	CASSGNREAGANVLTF
12	TRBV12-3/TRBV12-4	.	TRBJ2-7	CASSFGAYEQYF
14	TRBV2	.	TRBJ1-6	CASKPDRLNSPLHF
18	TRBV3-1/TRBV3-2	TRBD1	TRBJ1-6	CASSPSPGQGIYNSPLHF
14	TRBV6-5	TRBD2	TRBJ2-3	CASSLAGGVNTQYF
18	TRBV19	TRBD2	TRBJ2-3	CASSNGLARLSRTDTQYF
19	TRBV6-1	TRBD2	TRBJ2-4	CASSEAFESSGTTKNIQYF
12	TRBV10-3	.	TRBJ1-2	CAISESGEGYTF